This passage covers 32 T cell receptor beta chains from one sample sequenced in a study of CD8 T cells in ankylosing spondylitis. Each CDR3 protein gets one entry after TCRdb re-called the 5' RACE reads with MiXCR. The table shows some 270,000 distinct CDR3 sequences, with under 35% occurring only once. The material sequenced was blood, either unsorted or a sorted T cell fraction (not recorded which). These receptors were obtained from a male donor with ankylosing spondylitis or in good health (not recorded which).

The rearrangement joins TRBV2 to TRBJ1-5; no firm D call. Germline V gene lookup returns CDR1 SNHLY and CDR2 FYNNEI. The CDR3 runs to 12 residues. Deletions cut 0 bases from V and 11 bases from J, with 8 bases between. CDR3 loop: CASSEAGSTQHF. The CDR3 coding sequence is TGTGCCAGCAGTGAAGCCGGATCCACCCAGCATTTT.

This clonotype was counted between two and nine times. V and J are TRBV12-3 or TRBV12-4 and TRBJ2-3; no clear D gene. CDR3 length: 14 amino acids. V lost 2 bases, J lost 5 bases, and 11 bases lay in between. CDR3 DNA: TGTGCCAGCAGTTTAAGTGTCCAACTAGATACGCAGTATTTT. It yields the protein CASSLSVQLDTQYF.

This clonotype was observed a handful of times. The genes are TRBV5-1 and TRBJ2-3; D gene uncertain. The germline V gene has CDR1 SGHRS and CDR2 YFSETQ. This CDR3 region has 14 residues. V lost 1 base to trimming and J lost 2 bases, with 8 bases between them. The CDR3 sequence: CASSLSGHTDTQYF. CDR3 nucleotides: TGCGCCAGCAGCTTGAGTGGCCACACAGATACGCAGTATTTT.

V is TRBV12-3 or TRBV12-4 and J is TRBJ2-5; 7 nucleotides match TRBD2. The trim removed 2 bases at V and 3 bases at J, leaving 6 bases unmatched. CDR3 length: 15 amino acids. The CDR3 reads CASSLILAEEETQYF. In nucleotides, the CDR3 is TGTGCCAGCAGTTTAATCCTAGCGGAGGAAGAGACCCAGTACTTC.

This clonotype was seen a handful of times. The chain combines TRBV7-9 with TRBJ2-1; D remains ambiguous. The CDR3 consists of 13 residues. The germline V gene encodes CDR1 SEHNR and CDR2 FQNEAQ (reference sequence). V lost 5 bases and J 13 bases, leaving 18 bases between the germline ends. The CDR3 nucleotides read TGTGCCAGCAGCCCCGACATAGGGTGGCACCAGTTCTTC. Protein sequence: CASSPDIGWHQFF.

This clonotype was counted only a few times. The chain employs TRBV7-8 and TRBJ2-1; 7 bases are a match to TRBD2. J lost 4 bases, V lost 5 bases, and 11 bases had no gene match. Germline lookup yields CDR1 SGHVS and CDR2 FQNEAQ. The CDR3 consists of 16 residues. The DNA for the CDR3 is TGTGCCAGCAGCAGTCTAGGGTCGGGGGGATACAATGAGCAGTTCTTC. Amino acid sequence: CASSSLGSGGYNEQFF.

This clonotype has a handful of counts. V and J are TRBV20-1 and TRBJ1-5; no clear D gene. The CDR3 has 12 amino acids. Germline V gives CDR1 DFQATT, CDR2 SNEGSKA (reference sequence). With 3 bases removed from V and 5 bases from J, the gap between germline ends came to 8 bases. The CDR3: CSARESDQPQHF. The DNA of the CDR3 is TGCAGTGCTAGGGAGTCGGATCAGCCCCAGCATTTT.

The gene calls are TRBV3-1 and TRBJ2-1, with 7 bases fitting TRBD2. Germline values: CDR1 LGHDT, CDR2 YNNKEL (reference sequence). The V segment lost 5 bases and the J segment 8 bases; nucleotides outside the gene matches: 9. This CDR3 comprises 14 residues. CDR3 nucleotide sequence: TGTGCCAGCAGCTCCACGACTAGCAGTGATGAGCAGTTCTTC. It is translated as CASSSTTSSDEQFF.

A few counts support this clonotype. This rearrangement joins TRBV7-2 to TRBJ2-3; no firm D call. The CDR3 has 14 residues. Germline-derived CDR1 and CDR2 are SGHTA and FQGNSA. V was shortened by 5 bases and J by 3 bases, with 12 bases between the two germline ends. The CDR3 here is CASSRPPQTDTQYF. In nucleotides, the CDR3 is TGTGCCAGCAGCCGACCCCCCCAGACAGATACGCAGTATTTT.

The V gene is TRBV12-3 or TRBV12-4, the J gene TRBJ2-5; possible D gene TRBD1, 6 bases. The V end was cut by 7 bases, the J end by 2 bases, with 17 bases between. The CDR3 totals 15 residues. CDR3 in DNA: TGTGCCAGCACCCTACGAGCTACAGGGCAAGAGACCCAGTACTTC. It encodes CASTLRATGQETQYF.

DNA of the CDR3: TGCGCCAGCGGGACGTCTCAAGGGGTCGGAGATACGCAGTATTTT. This codes for CASGTSQGVGDTQYF. The chain carries TRBV5-1 and TRBJ2-3; D is perhaps TRBD1 or TRBD2 (5 bases each). This CDR3 region has 15 residues. The V gene's germline CDR1 is SGHRS and CDR2 YFSETQ. Trimming cost V 7 bases and J 5 bases, with 20 bases left between them.

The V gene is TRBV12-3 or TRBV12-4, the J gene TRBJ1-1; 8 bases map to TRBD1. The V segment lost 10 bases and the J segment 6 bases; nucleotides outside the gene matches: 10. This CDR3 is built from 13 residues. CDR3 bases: TGTGCCATCCAAAAGACAGGGGTCGCTGAAGCTTTCTTT. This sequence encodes CAIQKTGVAEAFF.

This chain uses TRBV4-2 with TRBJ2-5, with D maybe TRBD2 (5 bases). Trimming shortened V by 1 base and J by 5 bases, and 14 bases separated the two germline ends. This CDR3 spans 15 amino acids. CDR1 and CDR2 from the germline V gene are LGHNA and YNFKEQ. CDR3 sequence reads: CASSQGASEVETQYF. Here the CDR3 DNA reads TGTGCCAGCAGCCAAGGGGCCTCGGAGGTGGAGACCCAGTACTTC.

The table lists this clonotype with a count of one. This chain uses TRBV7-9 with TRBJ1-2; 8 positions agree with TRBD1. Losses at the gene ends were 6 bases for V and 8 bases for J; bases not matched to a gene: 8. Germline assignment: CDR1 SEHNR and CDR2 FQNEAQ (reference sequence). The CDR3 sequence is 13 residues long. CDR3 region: CASREDRVQGYTF. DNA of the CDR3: TGTGCCAGCAGAGAGGACAGGGTGCAGGGCTACACCTTC.

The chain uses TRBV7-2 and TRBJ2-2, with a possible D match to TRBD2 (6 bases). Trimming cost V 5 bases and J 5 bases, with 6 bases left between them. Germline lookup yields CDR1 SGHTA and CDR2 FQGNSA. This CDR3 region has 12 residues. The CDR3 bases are TGTGCCAGCAGCGCGGGGACCGGGGAGCTGTTTTTT. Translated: CASSAGTGELFF.

CDR3 region: CASSRSQRPGLGDHNEQFF. The CDR3 DNA reads TGTGCCAGCAGCCGAAGTCAAAGGCCGGGGCTAGGCGATCACAATGAGCAGTTCTTC. V and J are TRBV3-1 and TRBJ2-1, with D possibly being TRBD1 or TRBD2 (5 bases each). The CDR3 is made up of 19 amino acids. Germline V gene data show CDR1 as LGHDT and CDR2 as YNNKEL (reference sequence). The ends were cut back, 4 bases at V and 5 bases at J, with 27 bases in the middle.

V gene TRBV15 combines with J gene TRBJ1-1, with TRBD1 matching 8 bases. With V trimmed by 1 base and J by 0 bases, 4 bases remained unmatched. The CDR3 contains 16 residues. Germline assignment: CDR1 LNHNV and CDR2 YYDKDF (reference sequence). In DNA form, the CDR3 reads TGTGCCACCAGCAGAGGACAGGGGACCCTGAACACTGAAGCTTTCTTT. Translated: CATSRGQGTLNTEAFF.

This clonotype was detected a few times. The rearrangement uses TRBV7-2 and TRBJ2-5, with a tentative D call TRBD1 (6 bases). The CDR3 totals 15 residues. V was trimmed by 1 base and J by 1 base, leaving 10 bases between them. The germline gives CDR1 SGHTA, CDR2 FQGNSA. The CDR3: CASSLEAGVQETQYF. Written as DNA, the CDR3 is TGTGCCAGCAGCTTAGAGGCAGGGGTCCAAGAGACCCAGTACTTC.

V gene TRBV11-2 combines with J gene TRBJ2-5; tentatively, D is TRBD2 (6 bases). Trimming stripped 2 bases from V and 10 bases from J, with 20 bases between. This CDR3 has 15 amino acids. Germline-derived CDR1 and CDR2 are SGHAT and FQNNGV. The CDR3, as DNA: TGTGCCAGCAGCTTAAATAGTATTTCGCGGGGTGGCCAGTACTTC. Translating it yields CASSLNSISRGGQYF.

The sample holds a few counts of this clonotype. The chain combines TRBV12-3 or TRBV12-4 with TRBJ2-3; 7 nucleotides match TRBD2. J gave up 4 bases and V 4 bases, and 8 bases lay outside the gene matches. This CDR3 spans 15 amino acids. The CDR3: CASSSGSGPSDTQYF. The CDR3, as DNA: TGTGCCAGCAGTTCTGGTAGCGGGCCTTCAGATACGCAGTATTTT.

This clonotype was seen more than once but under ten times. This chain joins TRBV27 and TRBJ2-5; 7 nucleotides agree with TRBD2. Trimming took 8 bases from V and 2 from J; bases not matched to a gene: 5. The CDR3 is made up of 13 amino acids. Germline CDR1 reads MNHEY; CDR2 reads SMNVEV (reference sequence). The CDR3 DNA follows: TGTGCCAGCTCCCTAGCGGATCAAGAGACCCAGTACTTC. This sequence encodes CASSLADQETQYF.

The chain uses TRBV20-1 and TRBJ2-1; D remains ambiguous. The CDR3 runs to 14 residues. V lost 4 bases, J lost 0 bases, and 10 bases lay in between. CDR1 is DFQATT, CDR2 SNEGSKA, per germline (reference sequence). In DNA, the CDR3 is TGCAGTGCTACCCATCCTAGCTCCTACAATGAGCAGTTCTTC. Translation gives CSATHPSSYNEQFF.

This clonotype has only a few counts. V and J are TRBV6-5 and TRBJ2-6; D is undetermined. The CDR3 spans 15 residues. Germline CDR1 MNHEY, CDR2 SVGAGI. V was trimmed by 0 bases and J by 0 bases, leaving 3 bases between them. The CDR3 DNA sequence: TGTGCCAGCAGTTACTCCGGCTCTGGGGCCAACGTCCTGACTTTC. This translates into CASSYSGSGANVLTF.

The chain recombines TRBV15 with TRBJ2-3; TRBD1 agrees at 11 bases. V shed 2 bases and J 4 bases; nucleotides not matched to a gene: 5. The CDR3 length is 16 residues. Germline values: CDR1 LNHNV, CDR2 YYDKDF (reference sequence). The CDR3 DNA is TGTGCCACCAGCAGACCCGGGACAGGGGGTGCAGATACGCAGTATTTT. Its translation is CATSRPGTGGADTQYF.

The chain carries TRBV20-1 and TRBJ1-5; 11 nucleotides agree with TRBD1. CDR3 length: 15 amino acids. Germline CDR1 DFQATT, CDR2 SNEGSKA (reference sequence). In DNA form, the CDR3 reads TGCAGCCCATACCCTGGGACAGGGGGTGTTCAGCCCCAGCATTTT. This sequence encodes CSPYPGTGGVQPQHF.

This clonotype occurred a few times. This CDR3 is CASSLPDDGYTF. The CDR3 DNA reads TGCGCCAGCAGCTTGCCGGATGATGGCTACACCTTC. This chain links TRBV5-1 with TRBJ1-2, with D hard to call. There are 12 residues in the CDR3. CDR1 and CDR2 (germline): SGHRS, YFSETQ. The V gene lost 1 base and the J gene lost 6 bases, with 7 bases spanning the gap.

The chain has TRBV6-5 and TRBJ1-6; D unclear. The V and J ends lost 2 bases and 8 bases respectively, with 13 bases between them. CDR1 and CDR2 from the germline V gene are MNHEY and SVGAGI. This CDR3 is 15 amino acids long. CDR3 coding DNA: TGTGCCAGCAGTTACACACGGCCTAGAGATTCACCCCTCCACTTT. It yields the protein CASSYTRPRDSPLHF.

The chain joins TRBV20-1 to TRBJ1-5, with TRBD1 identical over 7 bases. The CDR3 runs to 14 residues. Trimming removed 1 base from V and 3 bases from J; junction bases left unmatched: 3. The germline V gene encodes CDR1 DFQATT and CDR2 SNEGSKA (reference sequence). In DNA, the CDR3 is TGCAGTGCTAGAGGGGACAGACACAATCAGCCCCAGCATTTT. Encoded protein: CSARGDRHNQPQHF.

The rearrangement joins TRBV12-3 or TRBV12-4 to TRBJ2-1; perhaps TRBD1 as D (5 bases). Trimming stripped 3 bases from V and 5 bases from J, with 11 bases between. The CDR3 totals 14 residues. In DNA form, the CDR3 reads TGTGCCAGCAGTTTGAACAGGAGAGACAATGAGCAGTTCTTC. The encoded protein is CASSLNRRDNEQFF.

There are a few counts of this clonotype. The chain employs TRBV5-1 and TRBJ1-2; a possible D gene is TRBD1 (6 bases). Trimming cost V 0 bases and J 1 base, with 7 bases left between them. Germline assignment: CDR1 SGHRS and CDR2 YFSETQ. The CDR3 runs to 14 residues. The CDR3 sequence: CASSLEGVNYGYTF. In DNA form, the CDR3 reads TGCGCCAGCAGCTTGGAGGGGGTTAACTATGGCTACACCTTC.

The CDR3 DNA is TGTGCCAGCAGCCAGGCGGGACAGCAAAAAGAGACCCAGTACTTC. This sequence encodes CASSQAGQQKETQYF. V is TRBV4-2 and J is TRBJ2-5; the D gene is possibly TRBD1 (7 bases). Trimming removed 3 bases from V and 3 bases from J, with 14 bases in between. CDR1 is LGHNA and CDR2 is YNFKEQ in the germline V gene. The CDR3 totals 15 residues.

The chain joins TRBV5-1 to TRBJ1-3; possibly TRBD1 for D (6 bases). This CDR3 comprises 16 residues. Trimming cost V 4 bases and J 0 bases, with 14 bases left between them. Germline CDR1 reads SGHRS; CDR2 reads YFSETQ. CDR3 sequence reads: CASSLTWDTSGNTIYF. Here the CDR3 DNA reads TGCGCCAGCAGCCTGACTTGGGACACCTCTGGAAACACCATATATTTT.